The 26 T cell receptor beta chains presented below share a single source sample, sequenced in a study of PD-L1 blockade in urothelial cancer. The method was immunoSEQ multiplex PCR; TCRdb's version includes in-frame clones alone and lacks a portion of them. The table lists more than 70,000 clones, less than 90% of them singletons. This specimen consisted of PBMCs, obtained around atezolizumab (anti-PD-L1) treatment. The source is a man aged 55 to 70 with urothelial cancer.

The chain is built from TRBV7-9 and TRBJ2-3, with 11 bases lining up with TRBD2. Germline assignment: CDR1 SEHNR and CDR2 FQNEAQ (reference sequence). The CDR3 runs to 15 residues. With 4 bases clipped from V and 1 base from J, the junction kept 1 base outside the gene matches. The CDR3 sequence: CASSSTSGGTDTQYF. CDR3 sequence (DNA): TGTGCCAGCAGCTCGACTAGCGGGGGCACAGATACGCAGTATTTT.

The chain combines TRBV18 with TRBJ1-1, with a weak D call TRBD1 (5 bases). V lost 3 bases and J 1 base, leaving 15 bases between the germline ends. CDR1 and CDR2 from the germline V gene are KGHSH and LQKENI. This CDR3 is built from 16 residues. As DNA, the CDR3 is TGTGCCAGCTCACCGATGATGGGACTGCAGAACACTGAAGCTTTCTTT. Translation: CASSPMMGLQNTEAFF.

V usage is TRBV7-9 and J usage is TRBJ2-3; D perhaps matches TRBD2 (5 bases). This CDR3 contains 15 residues. Trimming left V 5 bases short and J 0 bases short, with 12 bases between. The germline gives CDR1 SEHNR, CDR2 FQNEAQ (reference sequence). The CDR3 DNA is TGTGCCAGCAGCCCAAGGACTGTTAGCACAGATACGCAGTATTTT. Translating it yields CASSPRTVSTDTQYF.

The chain carries TRBV6-5 and TRBJ2-2, with D possibly TRBD1 on 6 matching bases. Germline V gene data show CDR1 as MNHEY and CDR2 as SVGAGI. Between the trimmed V and J ends, which lost 5 bases and 4 bases, there was a span of 14 bases. The CDR3 spans 15 residues. This chain's CDR3 is CASSLQGSGTGELFF. DNA of the CDR3: TGTGCCAGCAGTCTACAGGGAAGCGGCACCGGGGAGCTGTTTTTT.

The rearrangement uses TRBV28 and TRBJ1-4; the match to TRBD1 covers 9 bases. Germline lookup yields CDR1 MDHEN and CDR2 SYDVKM. Trimming cost V 7 bases and J 8 bases; bases outside gene matches: 8. CDR3 length equals 14 residues. The CDR3 protein is CASKTGGAWEKLFF. CDR3 DNA sequence: TGTGCCAGCAAAACAGGGGGCGCTTGGGAAAAACTGTTTTTT.

This clone came up once. The chain recombines TRBV5-4 with TRBJ2-1, with a possible D match to TRBD1 (6 bases). The V gene's germline CDR1 is SGHNT and CDR2 YYREEE (reference sequence). The length of the CDR3 is 16 residues. Trimming removed 5 bases from V and 3 bases from J, with 18 bases in between. CDR3 nucleotides: TGTGCCAGCAGTTGGGTGCAGGGGATGGGCTACAATGAGCAGTTCTTC. It codes for CASSWVQGMGYNEQFF.

The V and J genes are TRBV7-2 and TRBJ2-7; 8 bases line up with TRBD2. Germline V gene sequence: CDR1 SGHTA, CDR2 FQGNSA. The V segment lost 1 base and the J segment 6 bases; nucleotides outside the gene matches: 11. This CDR3 region has 16 residues. CDR3 protein: CASSLGGGLGGCEQYF. The CDR3 nucleotides are TGTGCCAGCAGCTTAGGGGGGGGACTAGGTGGCTGCGAGCAGTACTTC.

V and J are TRBV6-4 and TRBJ2-2, with 9 bases that match TRBD2. Per the germline V gene, CDR1 is MRHNA and CDR2 is SNTAGT. V was pared by 7 bases and J by 7 bases, with 7 bases of the junction left unmatched. This CDR3 comprises 14 residues. The CDR3 spells CASKSSGIGGELFF. CDR3 DNA: TGTGCCAGCAAATCTAGCGGGATTGGCGGGGAGCTGTTTTTT.

The chain employs TRBV25-1 and TRBJ2-1, with 10 positions matching TRBD1. Germline V gene sequence: CDR1 MGHDK, CDR2 SYGVNS. The CDR3 runs to 15 residues. Unmatched junction bases numbered 4, after V lost 4 bases and J lost 4 bases. This CDR3 is CASSGGTGDYNEQFF. The CDR3 DNA follows: TGTGCCAGCAGTGGCGGGACAGGGGATTACAATGAGCAGTTCTTC.

This chain links TRBV19 with TRBJ2-7, with a tentative D call TRBD1 (5 bases). V was cut by 5 bases and J by 2 bases, with 13 bases left in between. The CDR3 runs 14 residues. Germline CDR1 is LNHDA and CDR2 is SQIVND (reference sequence). As DNA, the CDR3 is TGTGCCAGTAGTGCCATGTCAGGGCCCTACGAGCAGTACTTC. Its protein product is CASSAMSGPYEQYF.

The DNA of the CDR3 is TGTGCCAGCAGCTTTCCAGGGGGCTACGAGCAGTACTTC. The encoded protein is CASSFPGGYEQYF. The chain carries TRBV7-2 and TRBJ2-7; 7 nucleotides agree with TRBD1. Germline CDR1 is SGHTA and CDR2 is FQGNSA. The CDR3 totals 13 residues. V lost 3 bases, J lost 3 bases, and 2 bases stayed unmatched.

The rearrangement joins TRBV7-2 to TRBJ2-4; D is ambiguous. Germline V gene sequence: CDR1 SGHTA, CDR2 FQGNSA. Trimming pared 3 bases from V and 6 bases from J, leaving 12 bases between. The CDR3 loop spans 14 amino acids. The CDR3, as DNA: TGTGCCAGCAGCTTCAGTTTCCATGGAAACATTCAGTACTTC. Protein: CASSFSFHGNIQYF.

This chain connects TRBV11-2 to TRBJ2-1, with 14 bases matching TRBD2. Germline assignment: CDR1 SGHAT and CDR2 FQNNGV. Trimming at V came to 1 base and at J to 12 bases, leaving 5 bases not matched to a gene. CDR3 size: 15 residues. The CDR3 is CASSLGGTSGSVQFF. The CDR3 DNA reads TGTGCCAGCAGCTTAGGAGGGACTAGCGGGAGCGTGCAGTTCTTC.

The genes are TRBV18 and TRBJ2-5; D is possibly TRBD2 (6 bases). The CDR3 runs to 15 residues. CDR1 is KGHSH, CDR2 LQKENI, per germline. Trimming stripped 3 bases from V and 3 bases from J, with 14 bases between. CDR3 protein: CASSPGTPPKETQYF. CDR3 bases: TGTGCCAGCTCACCCGGGACTCCCCCCAAAGAGACCCAGTACTTC.

Here the CDR3 reads CASSLELAKTYEQYF. DNA of the CDR3: TGTGCCAGCAGCTTAGAGTTAGCCAAAACCTACGAGCAGTACTTC. The J gene is TRBJ2-7, the V gene TRBV7-2, with unresolved D. The CDR3 totals 15 residues. V was shortened by 1 base and J by 2 bases, with 12 bases between the two germline ends. The germline V gene encodes CDR1 SGHTA and CDR2 FQGNSA.

The chain joins TRBV6-1 to TRBJ2-1; 7 positions agree with TRBD2. CDR1 MNHNS and CDR2 SASEGT come from the germline V gene. V gave up 6 bases and J gave up 12 bases; unmatched junction bases: 17. The CDR3 spans 15 residues. In DNA form, the CDR3 reads TGTGCCAGCAGACGGGTACGCGGGGGAGTCGTGGGGCAGTTCTTC. It specifies CASRRVRGGVVGQFF.

This sequence joins TRBV19 and TRBJ2-2; TRBD1 is a possible D gene (6 bases). The V gene's germline CDR1 is LNHDA and CDR2 SQIVND (reference sequence). The CDR3 has 14 residues. Trimming pared 7 bases from V and 3 bases from J, leaving 12 bases between. In DNA form, the CDR3 reads TGTGCCAGTACCCCGGGACAATACACCGGGGAGCTGTTTTTT. It encodes CASTPGQYTGELFF.

The chain recombines TRBV5-1 with TRBJ2-5; D not certain. This CDR3 has 14 amino acids. Trimming removed 3 bases from V and 4 bases from J, with 13 bases in between. The germline V gene encodes CDR1 SGHRS and CDR2 YFSETQ. For the CDR3, the DNA is TGCGCCAGCAGCTCCGTGGCAATTACAGAGACCCAGTACTTC. This sequence encodes CASSSVAITETQYF.

This chain uses TRBV18 with TRBJ2-1; 12 bases fit TRBD1. The germline gives CDR1 KGHSH, CDR2 LQKENI. This CDR3 is built from 15 residues. Losses at the gene ends were 4 bases for V and 6 bases for J; bases not matched to a gene: 4. This CDR3 reads CASSLGTGGFNEQFF. The DNA of the CDR3 is TGTGCCAGCTCACTCGGGACAGGGGGCTTCAATGAGCAGTTCTTC.

This sequence joins TRBV6-1 and TRBJ2-3; maybe TRBD1 (5 bases). Trimming removed 5 bases from V and 2 bases from J, with 11 bases in between. This CDR3 region has 14 residues. Per the germline V gene, CDR1 is MNHNS and CDR2 is SASEGT. CDR3 nucleotide sequence: TGTGCCAGCAGTCGGACACGAAACACAGATACGCAGTATTTT. It specifies CASSRTRNTDTQYF.

The rearrangement joins TRBV11-2 to TRBJ1-2; 8 nucleotides line up with TRBD1. The trim removed 1 base at V and 0 bases at J, leaving 10 bases unmatched. The CDR3 has 18 residues. Germline CDR1 is SGHAT and CDR2 is FQNNGV. The CDR3 reads CASSLVAPRDRSNYGYTF. For the CDR3, the DNA is TGTGCCAGCAGCTTAGTTGCCCCCCGGGACAGGTCTAACTATGGCTACACCTTC.

On this clone itself: At one of its ends the junction is not consistent with the germline gene, which may arise from a read error. This sequence joins TRBV5-1 and TRBJ1-1; 10 bases align to TRBD1. The germline V gene encodes CDR1 SGHRS and CDR2 YFSETQ. The CDR3 runs 17 residues. As DNA, the CDR3 is TGCGCCAGCAGCCGCCGAGGGGCGGGACAGGGGAACGCTGAAGCTTTCTTT. As protein: CASSRRGAGQGNAEAFF.

The rearrangement uses TRBV7-2 and TRBJ2-7, with TRBD2 matching over 11 bases. Germline V gives CDR1 SGHTA, CDR2 FQGNSA. The ends lost 0 bases at V and 5 bases at J; junction bases unmatched: 12. The CDR3 consists of 18 residues. The CDR3 DNA is TGTGCCAGCAGCTTAGCGTTGGCTAGCGGGAGGAGAGGCCACGAGCAGTACTTC. This sequence encodes CASSLALASGRRGHEQYF.

The chain has TRBV5-1 and TRBJ2-7, with D hard to call. This CDR3 region has 13 residues. The germline CDR1 and CDR2 sequences are SGHRS and YFSETQ. Trimming removed 7 bases at V and 1 base at J, with 12 bases between. CDR3 protein: CASGEDASYEQYF. The CDR3, as DNA: TGCGCCAGCGGAGAAGACGCGTCCTACGAGCAGTACTTC.

V gene TRBV5-4 combines with J gene TRBJ2-7; tentatively, D is TRBD2 (7 bases). Per the germline V gene, CDR1 is SGHNT and CDR2 is YYREEE (reference sequence). Deletions cut 4 bases from V and 2 bases from J, with 19 bases between. The CDR3 totals 16 residues. The CDR3 coding sequence is TGTGCCAGCAGCCACCCGGGAGGACAGCAGACCTACGAGCAGTACTTC. Its protein product is CASSHPGGQQTYEQYF.

The chain uses TRBV21-1 and TRBJ2-5; whether TRBD2, the table's D call, matches the DNA was not checked. TRBV21-1 is a pseudogene. The CDR3 is 14 amino acids. The CDR3 reads CASSSLDCGETQYF. The CDR3 nucleotides are TGTGCCAGCAGCAGCCTGGACTGTGGAGAGACCCAGTACTTC.